This passage covers 31 T cell receptor beta chains from one sample sequenced in a study of T cells in Graves' hyperthyroidism and ophthalmopathy. Using RNA transcripts as the source, TCR beta CDR3 regions were amplified. RT-PCR in the first round (using the HTBI primer set) targeted the TCR CDR3. TCRdb re-called the multiplex PCR reads through MiXCR, storing one row per CDR3 protein. The sample yields about 380,000 distinct CDR3 sequences, 18% seen once. Sequencing used blood. The receptors come from a man younger than 30 with Graves' ophthalmopathy.

This clonotype was observed a single time. The chain combines TRBV12-3 or TRBV12-4 with TRBJ2-1; the match to TRBD2 covers 10 bases. The CDR3 runs to 14 residues. V was pared by 5 bases and J by 9 bases, with 7 bases of the junction left unmatched. As DNA, the CDR3 is TGTGCCAGCAGTAAAGCGGGGGGGCCCAGTGAGCAGTTCTTC. It translates to CASSKAGGPSEQFF.

This clonotype was seen only a few times. This rearrangement joins TRBV20-1 to TRBJ2-7; 8 bases line up with TRBD2. Trimming at V came to 3 bases and at J to 2 bases, leaving 18 bases not matched to a gene. This CDR3 comprises 18 residues. Looked up from germline, CDR1 is DFQATT and CDR2 is SNEGSKA (reference sequence). This chain's CDR3 is CSASPTWGAGATPYEQYF. The CDR3 coding sequence is TGCAGTGCTAGTCCCACGTGGGGAGCGGGGGCCACACCCTACGAGCAGTACTTC.

This clonotype was counted only a few times. The rearrangement uses TRBV6-1 and TRBJ2-3; TRBD2 matches at 7 bases. This CDR3 has 13 residues. Germline CDR1 MNHNS, CDR2 SASEGT. The V gene end was trimmed by 6 bases and the J gene end by 4 bases; junction bases not matched to a gene: 4. In DNA form, the CDR3 reads TGTGCCAGCAGGGCCAGCGGGGCAGATACGCAGTATTTT. It specifies CASRASGADTQYF.

The rearrangement uses TRBV10-3 and TRBJ2-1; D is uncertain. V lost 1 base and J lost 6, with 10 bases in between. Germline CDR1 ENHRY, CDR2 SYGVKD. This CDR3 region has 14 residues. The CDR3 here is CAISEYGSSNEQFF. The CDR3 DNA is TGTGCCATCAGTGAGTATGGTAGCAGCAATGAGCAGTTCTTC.

This clonotype was picked up a small number of times. The V call is TRBV4-1, the J call TRBJ2-4; 11 nucleotides match TRBD1. Germline lookup yields CDR1 MGHRA and CDR2 YSYEKL. This CDR3 has 14 amino acids. With V trimmed by 7 bases and J by 6 bases, 5 bases remained unmatched. CDR3 sequence: CASKSGTGGNIQYF. CDR3 nucleotide sequence: TGCGCCAGCAAATCAGGGACAGGGGGAAACATTCAGTACTTC.

This CDR3 reads CASSWGGAQGNTGELFF. The CDR3 bases are TGTGCCAGCAGCTGGGGGGGAGCACAGGGAAACACCGGGGAGCTGTTTTTT. The V call is TRBV5-4, the J call TRBJ2-2; possible D gene TRBD2, 7 bases. Trimming cost V 3 bases and J 2 bases, with 17 bases left between them. The CDR3 runs to 17 residues. CDR1 and CDR2 from the germline V gene are SGHNT and YYREEE (reference sequence). Full variable domain (outside the CDR3, taken from reference TRBV5-4 and TRBJ2-2): ETGVTQSPTHLIKTRGQQVTLRCSSQSGHNTVSWYQQALGQGPQFIFQYYREEENGRGNFPPRFSGLQFPNYSSELNVNALELDDSALYLCASSWGGAQGNTGELFFGEGSRLTVL.

This clonotype was recorded at least ten times. The rearrangement uses TRBV6-5 and TRBJ2-7; TRBD2 aligns across 7 bases. The CDR3 has 14 residues. V lost 6 bases, J lost 2 bases, and 7 bases stayed unmatched. CDR1 MNHEY and CDR2 SVGAGI come from the germline V gene. The CDR3 region is CASSYAAGAYEQYF. The CDR3 nucleotides read TGTGCCAGCAGCTACGCGGCGGGGGCCTACGAGCAGTACTTC.

The table lists this clonotype with many counts. This chain links TRBV12-3 or TRBV12-4 with TRBJ1-1, with D hard to call. The CDR3 loop spans 14 amino acids. Trimming pared 1 base from V and 1 base from J, leaving 7 bases between. This CDR3 reads CASSLGRRNTEAFF. CDR3 DNA: TGTGCCAGCAGTTTAGGCAGAAGGAACACTGAAGCTTTCTTT.

This clonotype occurred many times. This rearrangement joins TRBV7-2 to TRBJ1-2, with D uncertain. The CDR3 contains 15 residues. CDR1 and CDR2 from the germline V gene are SGHTA and FQGNSA. Trimming stripped 5 bases from V and 4 bases from J, with 17 bases between. In nucleotides, the CDR3 is TGTGCCAGCAGCCCCCAGACACCCCGGACCTATGGCTACACCTTC. It translates to CASSPQTPRTYGYTF.

This clonotype was seen at least ten times. The chain has TRBV3-1 and TRBJ1-4; TRBD1 matches at 10 bases. CDR1 is LGHDT and CDR2 is YNNKEL in the germline V gene (reference sequence). The CDR3 runs 13 residues. The V segment lost 10 bases and the J segment 8 bases; nucleotides outside the gene matches: 7. The CDR3 DNA reads TGTGCCACCACGGACAGGGGGAAGGAAAAACTGTTTTTT. This codes for CATTDRGKEKLFF.

The chain carries TRBV6-2 or TRBV6-3 and TRBJ2-7; D assignment may be TRBD1 or TRBD2 (5 bases each). The CDR3 consists of 14 residues. The ends were cut back, 5 bases at V and 6 bases at J, with 17 bases in the middle. Germline-derived CDR1 and CDR2 are MNHEY and SVGEGT. The CDR3 DNA follows: TGTGCCAGCAGTCGCCCAGAGGGGCCGGGCGAGCAGTACTTC. This translates into CASSRPEGPGEQYF.

This clonotype was counted many times. The chain combines TRBV20-1 with TRBJ2-2; perhaps TRBD1 as D (5 bases). Deletions cut 2 bases from V and 1 base from J, with 8 bases between. Germline assignment: CDR1 DFQATT and CDR2 SNEGSKA (reference sequence). This CDR3 is built from 14 residues. The CDR3 sequence: CSARPTENTGELFF. CDR3 bases: TGCAGTGCTAGACCGACAGAGAACACCGGGGAGCTGTTTTTT.

At least ten counts were recorded for this clonotype. The chain has TRBV2 and TRBJ2-1; 11 bases map to TRBD2. J was trimmed by 7 bases and V by 4 bases; bases with no gene match: 3. CDR1 and CDR2 (germline): SNHLY, FYNNEI. The CDR3 extends over 14 amino acids. CDR3 DNA: TGTGCCAGCAGTGCTCGACTAGCGGGGAATGAGCAGTTCTTC. It codes for CASSARLAGNEQFF.

This clonotype was detected ten times or more. CDR3 DNA sequence: TGCGCCAGCAGCCCGGACAGTAGCTATGGCTACACCTTC. Protein: CASSPDSSYGYTF. The rearrangement links TRBV5-1 to TRBJ1-2, with a possible D match to TRBD1 (6 bases). V lost 4 bases, J lost 4 bases, and 11 bases lay in between. Germline CDR1 is SGHRS and CDR2 is YFSETQ. The CDR3 is 13 residues long.

This chain links TRBV19 with TRBJ1-6, with D hard to call. This CDR3 contains 14 residues. Germline-derived CDR1 and CDR2 are LNHDA and SQIVND (reference sequence). Trimming shortened V by 8 bases and J by 9 bases, and 17 bases separated the two germline ends. The CDR3 DNA reads as TGTGCCAGTGGAAGCTTGGCAGGTCCTTCACCCCTCCACTTT. The encoded protein is CASGSLAGPSPLHF.

The chain has TRBV5-1 and TRBJ1-1; D not certain. The CDR3 loop spans 14 amino acids. CDR1 is SGHRS and CDR2 is YFSETQ in the germline V gene. The V end was cut by 3 bases, the J end by 0 bases, with 9 bases between. The DNA of the CDR3 is TGCGCCAGCAGCTGGCGGACGGTGAACACTGAAGCTTTCTTT. It yields the protein CASSWRTVNTEAFF.

Ten or more counts support this clonotype. The gene calls are TRBV3-1 and TRBJ2-7; a possible D gene is TRBD2 (5 bases). The germline V gene encodes CDR1 LGHDT and CDR2 YNNKEL (reference sequence). The CDR3 loop spans 13 amino acids. Trimming took off 0 bases at V and 5 bases at J, with 8 bases between the two ends. The DNA for the CDR3 is TGTGCCAGCAGCCAAGATCGGAGGCACGAGCAGTACTTC. Translating gives CASSQDRRHEQYF.

This rearrangement joins TRBV7-3 to TRBJ2-7, with D perhaps TRBD1 (6 bases). The V end was cut by 3 bases, the J end by 3 bases, with 15 bases between. CDR3 length equals 15 residues. CDR1 and CDR2 from the germline V gene are SGHTA and FQGTGA. This CDR3 reads CASSLARGPFYEQYF. CDR3 in DNA: TGTGCCAGCAGCTTGGCCAGGGGCCCCTTCTACGAGCAGTACTTC. The complete variable domain, with remaining parts taken from reference TRBV7-3 and TRBJ2-7, reads GAGVSQTPSNKVTEKGKYVELRCDPISGHTALYWYRQSLGQGPEFLIYFQGTGAADDSGLPNDRFFAVRPEGSVSTLKIQRTERGDSAVYLCASSLARGPFYEQYFGPGTRLTVT.

This clonotype was detected ten times or more. V usage is TRBV3-1 and J usage is TRBJ1-6, with D possibly being TRBD1 (6 bases). The CDR3 has 16 residues. The ends were cut back, 0 bases at V and 9 bases at J, with 15 bases in the middle. CDR1 is LGHDT, CDR2 YNNKEL, per germline (reference sequence). The CDR3 spells CASSQDGEGVGSPLHF. The CDR3 DNA reads as TGTGCCAGCAGCCAAGACGGTGAGGGGGTGGGTTCACCCCTCCACTTT.

The chain employs TRBV7-9 and TRBJ2-7, with 7 bases fitting TRBD1. V dropped 6 bases and J dropped 0; count of bases not matched to a gene: 8. The CDR3 has 15 residues. Germline assignment: CDR1 SEHNR and CDR2 FQNEAQ (reference sequence). CDR3 amino acids: CASSRTGTASYEQYF. The CDR3 nucleotides read TGTGCCAGCAGTCGCACCGGGACAGCCTCCTACGAGCAGTACTTC.

This clonotype was seen repeatedly, ten times or more. V usage is TRBV12-3 or TRBV12-4 and J usage is TRBJ1-5, with D unclear. With 2 bases removed from V and 1 base from J, the gap between germline ends came to 12 bases. This CDR3 comprises 16 residues. The CDR3 sequence is CASSLSRSWSNQPQHF. The CDR3 nucleotides are TGTGCCAGCAGTTTAAGCAGGAGTTGGAGCAATCAGCCCCAGCATTTT.

This clonotype was found many times. The V and J genes are TRBV2 and TRBJ1-2; TRBD1 matches at 7 bases. This CDR3 contains 15 residues. V was pared by 6 bases and J by 0 bases, with 7 bases of the junction left unmatched. Looked up from germline, CDR1 is SNHLY and CDR2 is FYNNEI. The CDR3 sequence: CASSGQDGSNYGYTF. CDR3 DNA: TGTGCCAGCAGCGGACAGGATGGATCTAACTATGGCTACACCTTC.

The chain carries TRBV24-1 and TRBJ1-5, with no clear D. CDR1 and CDR2 (germline): KGHDR, SFDVKD. V was pared by 2 bases and J by 3 bases, with 10 bases between. The CDR3 spans 15 residues. CDR3 nucleotide sequence: TGTGCCACCAGTGATTCCCAGGATTACAATCAGCCCCAGCATTTT. It translates to CATSDSQDYNQPQHF.

V usage is TRBV7-3 and J usage is TRBJ1-5; D may be TRBD1 (6 bases). Per the germline V gene, CDR1 is SGHTA and CDR2 is FQGTGA. V lost 5 bases and J 7 bases, leaving 24 bases between the germline ends. This CDR3 is 17 amino acids long. In DNA form, the CDR3 reads TGTGCCAGCAGCGAAACCGGGACTAGCGGGGGGGCCCAGCCCCAGCATTTT. This codes for CASSETGTSGGAQPQHF.

The chain employs TRBV18 and TRBJ1-2, with a tentative D call TRBD1 (5 bases). Trimming pared 3 bases from V and 0 bases from J, leaving 11 bases between. The CDR3 totals 15 residues. CDR1 is KGHSH, CDR2 LQKENI, per germline. The CDR3 loop reads CASSPGSGSNYGYTF. The CDR3, as DNA: TGTGCCAGCTCACCGGGTTCAGGGTCTAACTATGGCTACACCTTC.

The chain has TRBV5-1 and TRBJ2-3, with TRBD2 matching 13 bases. The J segment lost 6 bases and the V segment lost 4 bases, leaving 8 bases of the junction unmatched. Germline CDR1 is SGHRS and CDR2 is YFSETQ. The CDR3 has 16 amino acids. CDR3 nucleotides: TGCGCCAGCAGCCCAGAACTAGCGGGGGGGCTGGATACGCAGTATTTT. Residues: CASSPELAGGLDTQYF.

On this clonotype itself: With a much larger clone just one base away, this may be a read error. The V gene is TRBV12-3 or TRBV12-4, the J gene TRBJ2-1; 11 nucleotides line up with TRBD1. The CDR3 spans 16 residues. CDR3 nucleotide sequence: TGTGCCAGCAGTAGGAGGACAGGGGGCCCAAACAATGAGCAGTCCTTC. This encodes CASSRRTGGPNNEQSF.

This clonotype was counted between two and nine times. The chain links TRBV4-1 to TRBJ2-5; D uncertain. The CDR3 has 14 amino acids. V was shortened by 0 bases and J by 5 bases, with 10 bases between the two germline ends. The germline gives CDR1 MGHRA, CDR2 YSYEKL. In DNA, the CDR3 is TGCGCCAGCAGCCAAGAATCGAACGTTGAGACCCAGTACTTC. Residues: CASSQESNVETQYF.

This clonotype was observed at least ten times. The chain joins TRBV2 to TRBJ2-5, with 7 bases matching TRBD1. Germline V gene data show CDR1 as SNHLY and CDR2 as FYNNEI. The ends lost 4 bases at V and 2 bases at J; junction bases unmatched: 4. The CDR3 runs 14 residues. CDR3 region: CASSGLGQQETQYF. The CDR3 nucleotides read TGTGCCAGCAGTGGCCTGGGACAGCAAGAGACCCAGTACTTC.

The rearrangement uses TRBV18 and TRBJ2-7; D unclear. The germline V gene has CDR1 KGHSH and CDR2 LQKENI. V lost 2 bases and J lost 3, with 8 bases in between. The CDR3 loop spans 13 amino acids. In DNA form, the CDR3 reads TGTGCCAGCTCACCAAGGGAAAACTACGAGCAGTACTTC. Translated: CASSPRENYEQYF. Drawing the rest from reference TRBV18 and TRBJ2-7, the complete variable domain is NAGVMQNPRHLVRRRGQEARLRCSPMKGHSHVYWYRQLPEEGLKFMVYLQKENIIDESGMPKERFSAEFPKEGPSILRIQQVVRGDSAAYFCASSPRENYEQYFGPGTRLTVT.

This chain connects TRBV20-1 to TRBJ1-3; possibly TRBD1 for D (5 bases). Trimming stripped 3 bases from V and 2 bases from J, with 11 bases between. CDR3 size: 14 residues. CDR1 DFQATT and CDR2 SNEGSKA come from the germline V gene (reference sequence). CDR3 amino acids: CSASTGRAGNTIYF. In DNA, the CDR3 is TGCAGTGCTAGTACAGGACGTGCTGGAAACACCATATATTTT.